The 20 T cell receptor beta chains listed next were all sequenced from one sample in a study of spatial heterogeneity in lung cancer. Time point here: blood at routine non-recurrence follow-up after resection. TCRdb re-called the 5' RACE reads with MiXCR, one entry per CDR3 protein. The table has roughly 10,000 distinct CDR3 sequences, 20% to 25% seen once. Here the sequenced sample was PBMCs, taken at follow-up. Receptors were obtained from a male donor with early-stage non-small cell lung cancer.

In the case of this clonotype: A clone one base away is much larger, so this may be a read error. The CDR3 nucleotides are TGTGTCAGCAGTCTCAACCAGGATCCATTAGATACGCAGTATTTT. This gives the protein CVSSLNQDPLDTQYF. This chain links TRBV6-6 with TRBJ2-3; D remains ambiguous. CDR1 MNHNY and CDR2 SVGAGI come from the germline V gene (reference sequence). This CDR3 is 15 amino acids long.

This clonotype was seen ten or more times. The V call is TRBV9, the J call TRBJ2-2; D is ambiguous. V was shortened by 4 bases and J by 6 bases, with 10 bases between the two germline ends. CDR1 SGDLS and CDR2 YYNGEE come from the germline V gene. The CDR3 covers 13 residues. In DNA, the CDR3 is TGTGCCAGCAGCCAATTAAGTTCCGGGGAGCTGTTTTTT. This sequence encodes CASSQLSSGELFF.

By share, this clonotype counts as medium-sized. CDR3 coding DNA: TGTGCCAGCAGACCGCCACAGGTCGGGACTGAAGCTTTCTTT. It encodes CASRPPQVGTEAFF. The rearrangement joins TRBV28 to TRBJ1-1, with D possibly being TRBD1 (5 bases). V was trimmed by 6 bases and J by 5 bases, leaving 16 bases between them. This CDR3 spans 14 amino acids. Germline V gene lookup returns CDR1 MDHEN and CDR2 SYDVKM.

V and J are TRBV7-9 and TRBJ1-5, with D unresolved. The CDR3 runs to 14 residues. Germline V CDR1 and CDR2: SEHNR, FQNEAQ (reference sequence). Between the trimmed V and J ends, which lost 4 bases and 7 bases, there was a span of 14 bases. CDR3 residues: CASSSSGAEQPQHF. In nucleotides, the CDR3 is TGTGCCAGCAGCTCCTCCGGAGCCGAACAGCCCCAGCATTTT.

This clonotype was seen repeatedly, ten times or more. For the CDR3, the DNA is TGCAGTGCTAGACCCCGGACAGGGGTACGTGAGCAGTTCTTC. This sequence encodes CSARPRTGVREQFF. The gene calls are TRBV20-1 and TRBJ2-1; 9 bases agree with TRBD1. V lost 2 bases, J lost 9 bases, and 8 bases stayed unmatched. The CDR3 contains 14 residues. Per the germline V gene, CDR1 is DFQATT and CDR2 is SNEGSKA (reference sequence).

The chain recombines TRBV7-2 with TRBJ1-4; D might be TRBD1 (6 bases). This CDR3 comprises 14 residues. V lost 5 bases and J 8 bases, leaving 15 bases between the germline ends. Germline assignment: CDR1 SGHTA and CDR2 FQGNSA. This chain's CDR3 is CASSVTGMSEKLFF. CDR3 in DNA: TGTGCCAGCAGCGTCACAGGGATGAGCGAAAAACTGTTTTTT. The full variable domain, its missing parts supplied by reference TRBV7-2 and TRBJ1-4, is GAGVSQSPSNKVTEKGKDVELRCDPISGHTALYWYRQSLGQGLEFLIYFQGNSAPDKSGLPSDRFSAERTGGSVSTLTIQRTQQEDSAVYLCASSVTGMSEKLFFGSGTQLSVL.

This clonotype was seen many times. The chain joins TRBV7-9 to TRBJ1-1, with D perhaps TRBD1 (6 bases). CDR3 length: 16 residues. CDR1 is SEHNR and CDR2 is FQNEAQ in the germline V gene (reference sequence). The V gene lost 2 bases and the J gene lost 3 bases, with 16 bases spanning the gap. The CDR3 DNA is TGTGCCAGCAGCTTATATAGGGGGGCGGGAGACACTGAAGCTTTCTTT. Residues: CASSLYRGAGDTEAFF. Based on the CDR3 plus reference TRBV7-9 and TRBJ1-1, the full variable domain is DTGVSQNPRHKITKRGQNVTFRCDPISEHNRLYWYRQTLGQGPEFLTYFQNEAQLEKSRLLSDRFSAERPKGSFSTLEIQRTEQGDSAMYLCASSLYRGAGDTEAFFGQGTRLTVV.

The chain employs TRBV5-1 and TRBJ2-7; D is perhaps TRBD2 (5 bases). The CDR3 loop spans 13 amino acids. Germline V gives CDR1 SGHRS, CDR2 YFSETQ. V was shortened by 2 bases and J by 4 bases, with 10 bases between the two germline ends. The CDR3 region has the DNA TGCGCCAGCAGCTTAACTCCGGGGTACGAGCAGTACTTC. Translating gives CASSLTPGYEQYF.

This chain links TRBV20-1 with TRBJ2-7, with 15 bases that match TRBD2. The length of the CDR3 is 19 residues. CDR1 is DFQATT, CDR2 SNEGSKA, per germline (reference sequence). The junction had 11 bases not matched to a gene; V was cut back by 2 bases and J by 0 bases. CDR3 sequence: CSARFGTSGRKESSYEQYF. For the CDR3, the DNA is TGCAGTGCTAGATTTGGGACTAGCGGGAGGAAGGAGAGCTCCTACGAGCAGTACTTC.

By sample share, this clonotype is medium-sized. The chain employs TRBV7-2 and TRBJ2-7; TRBD1 aligns across 7 bases. V was clipped by 7 bases and J by 6 bases; unmatched bases: 12. The CDR3 consists of 14 residues. Germline V lookup: CDR1 SGHTA, CDR2 FQGNSA. The CDR3 spells CASTIGGSTGEQYF. CDR3 DNA sequence: TGTGCCAGCACCATAGGGGGCTCGACTGGCGAGCAGTACTTC.

The table lists this clonotype with many counts. The chain carries TRBV5-4 and TRBJ1-1; D not resolved. V was clipped by 4 bases and J by 5 bases, with 12 bases between them. Germline V gene data show CDR1 as SGHNT and CDR2 as YYREEE (reference sequence). CDR3 length equals 13 residues. The CDR3 protein is CASSRGRGTEAFF. In DNA form, the CDR3 reads TGTGCCAGCAGCCGCGGCCGGGGAACTGAAGCTTTCTTT.

This clonotype has at least ten counts. The chain carries TRBV28 and TRBJ1-3; D not certain. The ends were cut back, 2 bases at V and 0 bases at J, with 5 bases in the middle. The V gene's germline CDR1 is MDHEN and CDR2 SYDVKM. CDR3 size: 14 residues. CDR3 in amino acids: CASSLHTSGNTIYF. The CDR3 nucleotides read TGTGCCAGCAGTTTACATACCTCTGGAAACACCATATATTTT.

This clonotype was found many times. The V gene is TRBV7-9, the J gene TRBJ1-2; the match to TRBD1 covers 7 bases. The germline CDR1 and CDR2 sequences are SEHNR and FQNEAQ (reference sequence). With V trimmed by 6 bases and J by 3 bases, 4 bases remained unmatched. This CDR3 region has 13 residues. CDR3 loop: CASRGGQDYGYTF. The CDR3 DNA sequence: TGTGCCAGCAGGGGCGGACAGGACTATGGCTACACCTTC. Full variable domain (missing parts from reference TRBV7-9 and TRBJ1-2): DTGVSQNPRHKITKRGQNVTFRCDPISEHNRLYWYRQTLGQGPEFLTYFQNEAQLEKSRLLSDRFSAERPKGSFSTLEIQRTEQGDSAMYLCASRGGQDYGYTFGSGTRLTVV.

This clonotype has ten or more counts. In nucleotides, the CDR3 is TGCAGTGCCCAGCCGCAGTCCTCCTACGAGCAGTACTTC. Its translation is CSAQPQSSYEQYF. The rearrangement links TRBV20-1 to TRBJ2-7; no reliable D call. CDR3 length: 13 residues. CDR1 is DFQATT and CDR2 is SNEGSKA in the germline V gene (reference sequence). With 6 bases removed from V and 0 bases from J, the gap between germline ends came to 12 bases.

This clonotype was seen a few times. J is TRBJ2-7 and V is TRBV29-1; D unresolved. CDR1 and CDR2 from the germline V gene are SQVTM and ANQGSEA. Trimming stripped 5 bases from V and 2 bases from J, with 16 bases between. The CDR3 runs to 14 residues. CDR3 in amino acids: CSVRQSLNPYEQYF. DNA of the CDR3: TGCAGCGTTCGACAAAGCCTAAACCCCTACGAGCAGTACTTC.

The V gene is TRBV3-1, the J gene TRBJ1-1; D is uncertain. The ends were cut back, 1 base at V and 5 bases at J, with 8 bases in the middle. The CDR3 spans 13 residues. The germline V gene encodes CDR1 LGHDT and CDR2 YNNKEL (reference sequence). The CDR3 bases are TGTGCCAGCAGCCAAGGGGAGGTTACTGAAGCTTTCTTT. Amino acids: CASSQGEVTEAFF.

The table lists this clonotype with many counts. This chain links TRBV7-2 with TRBJ2-1; no firm D call. Trimming took off 8 bases at V and 10 bases at J, with 15 bases between the two ends. Germline V CDR1 and CDR2: SGHTA, FQGNSA. The CDR3 length is 12 residues. CDR3 DNA: TGTGCCAGCGGGCGCGCGTCTCCGGAGCAGTTCTTC. This encodes CASGRASPEQFF.

This clonotype was detected many times. This rearrangement joins TRBV7-2 to TRBJ2-1; D may be TRBD2 (5 bases). The CDR3 has 17 amino acids. V lost 5 bases and J lost 0, with 17 bases in between. The germline V gene encodes CDR1 SGHTA and CDR2 FQGNSA. The CDR3 DNA follows: TGTGCCAGCAGCAACGGGGTAGCCGCGAGCTCCTACAATGAGCAGTTCTTC. Amino acids: CASSNGVAASSYNEQFF.

Relative to its sample, this clonotype is medium-sized. V is TRBV6-6 and J is TRBJ1-6; weak D call: TRBD1 (6 bases). From germline, CDR1 is MNHNY and CDR2 SVGAGI (reference sequence). Trimming left V 6 bases short and J 2 bases short, with 20 bases between. The length of the CDR3 is 18 residues. The CDR3 loop is CASRKIRDTSPYNSPLHF. The CDR3 DNA is TGTGCCAGCAGAAAAATCCGGGACACTTCCCCCTATAATTCACCCCTCCACTTT.

V and J are TRBV5-5 and TRBJ1-6, with a possible D match to TRBD1 (6 bases). Germline CDR1 and CDR2: SGHKS and YYEKEE (reference sequence). V lost 4 bases and J 7 bases, leaving 18 bases between the germline ends. The CDR3 sequence is 16 residues long. CDR3 coding DNA: TGTGCCAGCAGCACCTTCGACTGGGACAAGAATTCACCCCTCCACTTT. Protein sequence: CASSTFDWDKNSPLHF. Supplemented by reference TRBV5-5 and TRBJ1-6, the full variable domain reads DAGVTQSPTHLIKTRGQQVTLRCSPISGHKSVSWYQQVLGQGPQFIFQYYEKEERGRGNFPDRFSARQFPNYSSELNVNALLLGDSALYLCASSTFDWDKNSPLHFGNGTRLTVT.